This note documents a single T cell receptor beta chain sequence. TCRdb's copy holds only in-frame clones and misses some; the assay was immunoSEQ multiplex PCR. The sample consists of about 37,000 clones, 90% to 95% of them appearing once. The data belong to a study of blood T cell repertoires in COVID-19. The sequencing sample was made of peripheral blood. The receptor comes from a woman under 40 in a cohort sampled during active COVID-19.

CDR3 in DNA: TGTGCCAGTAGTAAAACCGGGACAGGGTGGCTTTTGAACACTGAAGCTTTCTTT. Protein: CASSKTGTGWLLNTEAFF. The genes are TRBV19 and TRBJ1-1; 9 bases agree with TRBD1. Germline V lookup: CDR1 LNHDA, CDR2 SQIVND (reference sequence). This CDR3 contains 18 residues. J was trimmed by 0 bases and V by 4 bases; bases with no gene match: 12.